This TCR beta chain was sequenced during a study of T cell responses to AZD1222 COVID-19 vaccine. Findings and limits, study-wide: Donors were mostly white British, more females; clonal diversity possibly underestimated. Recipients of two AZD1222 doses showed rising Spike-specific TCR breadth and depth.

Profiled with immunoSEQ multiplex PCR; TCRdb holds only in-frame clones, not every one. The table has under 200,000 clones, roughly nine tenths seen once. On this clone: Its antigen is not known.

This clonotype was obtained from an adult in good health. Material: peripheral blood, obtained on day 0 of AZD1222 vaccination.

CDR3 loop: CAWRKAGNPGELFF. DNA for the CDR3: TGTGCCTGGAGAAAGGCTGGGAATCCCGGGGAGCTGTTTTTT. The chain is built from TRBV30 and TRBJ2-2; D is unresolved. Germline CDR1 reads GTSNPN; CDR2 reads SVGIG (reference sequence). The CDR3 has 14 residues. Deletions cut 3 bases from V and 6 bases from J, with 14 bases between.